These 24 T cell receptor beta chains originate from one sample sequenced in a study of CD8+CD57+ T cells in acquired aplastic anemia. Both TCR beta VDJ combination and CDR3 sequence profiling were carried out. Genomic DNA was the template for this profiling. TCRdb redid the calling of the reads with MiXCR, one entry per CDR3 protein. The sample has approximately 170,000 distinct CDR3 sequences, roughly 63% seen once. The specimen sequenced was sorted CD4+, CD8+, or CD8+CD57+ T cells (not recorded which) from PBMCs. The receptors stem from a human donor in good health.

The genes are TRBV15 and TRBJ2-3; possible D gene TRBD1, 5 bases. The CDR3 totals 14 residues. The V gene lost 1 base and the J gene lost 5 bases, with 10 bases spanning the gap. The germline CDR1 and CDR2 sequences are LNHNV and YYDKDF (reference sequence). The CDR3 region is CATSRVGVRDTQYF. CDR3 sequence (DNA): TGTGCCACCAGCAGAGTAGGGGTTCGAGATACGCAGTATTTT.

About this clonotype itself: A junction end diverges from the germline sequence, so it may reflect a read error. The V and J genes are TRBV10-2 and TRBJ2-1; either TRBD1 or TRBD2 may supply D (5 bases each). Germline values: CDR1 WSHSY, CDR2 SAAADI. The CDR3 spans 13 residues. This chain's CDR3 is CAITRDGVDEQFF. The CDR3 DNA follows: TGTGCCATCACAAGGGACGGGGTGGATGAGCAGTTCTTC.

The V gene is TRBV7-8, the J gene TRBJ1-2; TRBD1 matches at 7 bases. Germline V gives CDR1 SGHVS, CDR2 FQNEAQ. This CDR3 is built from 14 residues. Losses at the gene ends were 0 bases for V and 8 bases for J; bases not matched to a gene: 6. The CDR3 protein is CASSLALTGDGYTF. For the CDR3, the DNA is TGTGCCAGCAGCTTAGCCTTAACAGGGGACGGCTACACCTTC.

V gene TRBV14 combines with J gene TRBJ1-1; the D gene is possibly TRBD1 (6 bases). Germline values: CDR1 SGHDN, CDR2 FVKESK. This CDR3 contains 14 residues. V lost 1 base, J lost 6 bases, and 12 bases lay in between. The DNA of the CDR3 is TGTGCCAGCAGCCAAGGGATAAGGGGGGCTGAAGCTTTCTTT. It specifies CASSQGIRGAEAFF. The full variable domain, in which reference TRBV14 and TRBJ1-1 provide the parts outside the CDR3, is EAGVTQFPSHSVIEKGQTVTLRCDPISGHDNLYWYRRVMGKEIKFLLHFVKESKQDESGMPNNRFLAERTGGTYSTLKVQPAELEDSGVYFCASSQGIRGAEAFFGQGTRLTVV.

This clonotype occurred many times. CDR3 in DNA: TGTGCCAGCAGCGTAGGCGAAGGCTACAATGAGCAGTTCTTC. This gives the protein CASSVGEGYNEQFF. This chain uses TRBV9 with TRBJ2-1; D is unresolved. Germline V lookup: CDR1 SGDLS, CDR2 YYNGEE. This CDR3 spans 14 amino acids. The V end lost 0 bases, the J end lost 3 bases, and 7 bases lay between the germline ends.

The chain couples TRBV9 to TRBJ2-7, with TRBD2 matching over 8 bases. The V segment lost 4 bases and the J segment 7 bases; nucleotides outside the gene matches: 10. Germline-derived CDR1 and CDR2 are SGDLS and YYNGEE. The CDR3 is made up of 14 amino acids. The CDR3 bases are TGTGCCAGCAGCTTAGATAGCGGGGAGGGAGAGCAGTACTTC. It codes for CASSLDSGEGEQYF. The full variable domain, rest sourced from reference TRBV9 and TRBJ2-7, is DSGVTQTPKHLITATGQRVTLRCSPRSGDLSVYWYQQSLDQGLQFLIQYYNGEERAKGNILERFSAQQFPDLHSELNLSSLELGDSALYFCASSLDSGEGEQYFGPGTRLTVT.

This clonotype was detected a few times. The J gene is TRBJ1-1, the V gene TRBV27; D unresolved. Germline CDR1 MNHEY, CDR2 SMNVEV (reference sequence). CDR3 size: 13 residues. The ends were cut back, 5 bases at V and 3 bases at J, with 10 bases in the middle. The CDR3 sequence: CASSQYTYTEAFF. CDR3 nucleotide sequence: TGTGCCAGCAGTCAGTACACCTACACTGAAGCTTTCTTT.

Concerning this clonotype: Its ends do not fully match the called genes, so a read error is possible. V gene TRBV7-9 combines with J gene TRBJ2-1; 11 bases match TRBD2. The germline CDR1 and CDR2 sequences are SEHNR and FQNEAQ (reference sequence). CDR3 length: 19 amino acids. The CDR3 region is CASSFAGNPTSGSSNEQLF. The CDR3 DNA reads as TGTGCCAGCAGCTTTGCGGGGAACCCCACTAGCGGGAGCAGCAATGAGCAGCTCTTC. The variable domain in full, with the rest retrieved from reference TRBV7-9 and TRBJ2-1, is DTGVSQNPRHKITKRGQNVTFRCDPISEHNRLYWYRQTLGQGPEFLTYFQNEAQLEKSRLLSDRFSAERPKGSFSTLEIQRTEQGDSAMYLCASSFAGNPTSGSSNEQLFGPGTRLTVL.

In nucleotides, the CDR3 is TGTGCCAGCAGATCGTATAGCGGGGGGGAAGAGACCCAGTACTTC. It is translated as CASRSYSGGEETQYF. V gene TRBV7-2 combines with J gene TRBJ2-5; 11 bases are shared with TRBD2. Germline-derived CDR1 and CDR2 are SGHTA and FQGNSA. The CDR3 length is 15 residues. Trimming took 6 bases from V and 3 from J; bases not matched to a gene: 6.

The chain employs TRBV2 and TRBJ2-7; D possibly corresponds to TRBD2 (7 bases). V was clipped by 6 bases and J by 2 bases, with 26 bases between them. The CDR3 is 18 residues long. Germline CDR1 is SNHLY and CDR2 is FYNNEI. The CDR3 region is CASRGGGRSRIKPYEQYF. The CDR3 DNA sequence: TGTGCCAGCAGGGGCGGGGGCAGAAGTCGAATTAAGCCCTACGAGCAGTACTTC. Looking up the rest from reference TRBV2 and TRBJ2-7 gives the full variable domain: EPEVTQTPSHQVTQMGQEVILRCVPISNHLYFYWYRQILGQKVEFLVSFYNNEISEKSEIFDDQFSVERPDGSNFTLKIRSTKLEDSAMYFCASRGGGRSRIKPYEQYFGPGTRLTVT.

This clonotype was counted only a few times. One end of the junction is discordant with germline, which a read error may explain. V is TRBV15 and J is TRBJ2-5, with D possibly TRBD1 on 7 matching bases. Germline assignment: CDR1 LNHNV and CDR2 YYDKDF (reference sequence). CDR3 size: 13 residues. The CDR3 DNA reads TGTGCCACCGGCAGGGGGGCTTTGGGGACCCAGTACTTC. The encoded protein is CATGRGALGTQYF.

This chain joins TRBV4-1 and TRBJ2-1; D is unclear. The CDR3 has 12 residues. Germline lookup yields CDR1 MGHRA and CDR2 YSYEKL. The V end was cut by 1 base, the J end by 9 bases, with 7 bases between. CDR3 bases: TGCGCCAGCAGCCAAGGATCCATTGAGCAGTTCTTC. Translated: CASSQGSIEQFF.

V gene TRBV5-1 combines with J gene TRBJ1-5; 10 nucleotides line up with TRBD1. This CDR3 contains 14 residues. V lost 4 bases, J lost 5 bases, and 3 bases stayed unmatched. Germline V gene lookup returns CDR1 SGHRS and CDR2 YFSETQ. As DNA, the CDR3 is TGCGCCAGCAGCCCTGGACAGGGGGATCAGCCCCAGCATTTT. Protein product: CASSPGQGDQPQHF.

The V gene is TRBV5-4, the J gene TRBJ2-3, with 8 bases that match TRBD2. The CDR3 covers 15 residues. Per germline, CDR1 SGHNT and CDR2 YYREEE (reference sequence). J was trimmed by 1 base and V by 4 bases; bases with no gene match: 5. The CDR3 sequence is CASSLDSGGTDTQYF. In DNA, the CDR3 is TGTGCCAGCAGCCTCGATAGCGGGGGCACAGATACGCAGTATTTT.

For the CDR3, the DNA is TGCAGTGCTGCGACAGGGTCCAATGGCTACACCTTC. Translation: CSAATGSNGYTF. The chain has TRBV20-1 and TRBJ1-2; TRBD1 aligns across 7 bases. The trim removed 5 bases at V and 6 bases at J, leaving 6 bases unmatched. This CDR3 contains 12 residues. Germline V CDR1 and CDR2: DFQATT, SNEGSKA (reference sequence).

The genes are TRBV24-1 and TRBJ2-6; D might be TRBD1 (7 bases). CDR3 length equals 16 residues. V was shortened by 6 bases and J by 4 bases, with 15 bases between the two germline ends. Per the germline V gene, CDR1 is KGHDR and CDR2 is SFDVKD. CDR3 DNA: TGTGCCACCAGTCCCGCAGGGGGGTCGGGGGCCAACGTCCTGACTTTC. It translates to CATSPAGGSGANVLTF.

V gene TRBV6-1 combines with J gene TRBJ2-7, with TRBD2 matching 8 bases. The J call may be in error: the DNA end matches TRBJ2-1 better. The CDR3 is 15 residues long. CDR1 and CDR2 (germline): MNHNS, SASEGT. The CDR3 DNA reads TGTGCCAGCAGCTCTCTAGCGGGTAGTCACAATGAGCAGTTCTTC. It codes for CASSSLAGSHNEQFF.

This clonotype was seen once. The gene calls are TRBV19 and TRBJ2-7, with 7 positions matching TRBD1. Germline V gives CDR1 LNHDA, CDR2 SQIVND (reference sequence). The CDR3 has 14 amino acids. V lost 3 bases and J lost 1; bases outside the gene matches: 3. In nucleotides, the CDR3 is TGTGCCAGTAGTATGTCAGGGGGTTCCTACGAGCAGTACTTC. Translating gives CASSMSGGSYEQYF.

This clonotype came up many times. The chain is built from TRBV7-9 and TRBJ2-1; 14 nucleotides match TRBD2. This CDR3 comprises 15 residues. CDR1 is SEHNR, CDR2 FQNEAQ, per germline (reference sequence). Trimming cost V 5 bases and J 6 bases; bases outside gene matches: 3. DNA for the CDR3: TGTGCCAGCAGCCGCGGACTAGCGGGAGGCAATGAGCAGTTCTTC. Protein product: CASSRGLAGGNEQFF.

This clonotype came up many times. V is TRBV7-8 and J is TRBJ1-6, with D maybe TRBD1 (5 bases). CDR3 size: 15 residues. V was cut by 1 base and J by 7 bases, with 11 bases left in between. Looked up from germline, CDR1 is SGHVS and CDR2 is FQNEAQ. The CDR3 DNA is TGTGCCAGCAGCTTAGAAAGGGGTTTGAATTCACCCCTCCACTTT. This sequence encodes CASSLERGLNSPLHF.

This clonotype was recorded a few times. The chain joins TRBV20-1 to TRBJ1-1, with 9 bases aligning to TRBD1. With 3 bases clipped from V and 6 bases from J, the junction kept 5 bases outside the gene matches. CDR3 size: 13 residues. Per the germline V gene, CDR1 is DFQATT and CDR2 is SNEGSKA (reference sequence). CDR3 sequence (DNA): TGCAGTGCTAGGGGGACAGGGTTGGCTGAAGCTTTCTTT. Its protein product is CSARGTGLAEAFF.

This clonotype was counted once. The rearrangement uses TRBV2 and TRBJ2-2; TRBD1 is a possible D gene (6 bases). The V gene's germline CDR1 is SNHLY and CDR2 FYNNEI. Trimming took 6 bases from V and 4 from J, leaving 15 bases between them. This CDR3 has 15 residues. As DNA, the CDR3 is TGTGCCAGCAGCCCATGGACAGACTTCACCGGGGAGCTGTTTTTT. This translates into CASSPWTDFTGELFF.

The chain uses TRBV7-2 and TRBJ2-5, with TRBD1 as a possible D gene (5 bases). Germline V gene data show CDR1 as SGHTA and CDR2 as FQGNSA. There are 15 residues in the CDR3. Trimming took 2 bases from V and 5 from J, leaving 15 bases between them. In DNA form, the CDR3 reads TGTGCCAGCAGCTTAACGTGGTCCTCAGGGGAGACCCAGTACTTC. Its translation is CASSLTWSSGETQYF.

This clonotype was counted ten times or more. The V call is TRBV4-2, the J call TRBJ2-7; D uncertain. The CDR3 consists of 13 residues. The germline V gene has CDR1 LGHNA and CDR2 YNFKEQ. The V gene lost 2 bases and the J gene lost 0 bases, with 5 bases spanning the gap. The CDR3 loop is CASSQRSSYEQYF. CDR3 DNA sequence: TGTGCCAGCAGCCAAAGGAGCTCCTACGAGCAGTACTTC.